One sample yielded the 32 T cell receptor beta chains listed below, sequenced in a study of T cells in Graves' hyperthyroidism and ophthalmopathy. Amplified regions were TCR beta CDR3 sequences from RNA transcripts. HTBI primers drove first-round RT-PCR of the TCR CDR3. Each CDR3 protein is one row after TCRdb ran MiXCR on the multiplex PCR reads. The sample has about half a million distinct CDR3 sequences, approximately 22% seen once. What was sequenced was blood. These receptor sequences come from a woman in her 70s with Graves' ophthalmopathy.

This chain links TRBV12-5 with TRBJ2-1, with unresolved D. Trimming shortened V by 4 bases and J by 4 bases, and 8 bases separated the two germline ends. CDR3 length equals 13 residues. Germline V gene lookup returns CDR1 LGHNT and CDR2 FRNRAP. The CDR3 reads CASGYTTYNEQFF. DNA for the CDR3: TGTGCTAGTGGTTATACGACGTACAATGAGCAGTTCTTC.

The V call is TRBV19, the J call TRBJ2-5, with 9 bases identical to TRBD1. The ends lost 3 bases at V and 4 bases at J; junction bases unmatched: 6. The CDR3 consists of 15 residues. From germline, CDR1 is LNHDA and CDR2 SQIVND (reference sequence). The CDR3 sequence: CASSIGTGRIETQYF. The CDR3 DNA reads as TGTGCCAGTAGTATCGGGACAGGGAGAATAGAGACCCAGTACTTC. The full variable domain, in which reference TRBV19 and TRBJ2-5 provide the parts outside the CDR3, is DGGITQSPKYLFRKEGQNVTLSCEQNLNHDAMYWYRQDPGQGLRLIYYSQIVNDFQKGDIAEGYSVSREKKESFPLTVTSAQKNPTAFYLCASSIGTGRIETQYFGPGTRLLVL.

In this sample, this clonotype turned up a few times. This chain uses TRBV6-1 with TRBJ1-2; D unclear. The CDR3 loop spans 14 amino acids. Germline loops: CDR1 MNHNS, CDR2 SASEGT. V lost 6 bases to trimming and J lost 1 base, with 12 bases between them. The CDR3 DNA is TGTGCCAGCAGCCGAGGACCGTATAACTATGGCTACACCTTC. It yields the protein CASSRGPYNYGYTF.

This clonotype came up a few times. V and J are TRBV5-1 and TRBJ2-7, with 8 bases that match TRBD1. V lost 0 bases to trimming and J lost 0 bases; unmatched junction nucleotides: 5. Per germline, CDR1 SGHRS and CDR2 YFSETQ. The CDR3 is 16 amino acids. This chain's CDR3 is CASSLAGTGYSYEQYF. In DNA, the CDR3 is TGCGCCAGCAGCTTGGCCGGGACAGGTTACTCCTACGAGCAGTACTTC.

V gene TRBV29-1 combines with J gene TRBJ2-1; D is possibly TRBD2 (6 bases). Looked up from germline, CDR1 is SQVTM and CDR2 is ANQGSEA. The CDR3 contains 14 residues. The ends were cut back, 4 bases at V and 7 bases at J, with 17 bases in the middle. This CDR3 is CSVVGSGTGNEQFF. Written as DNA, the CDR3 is TGCAGCGTTGTGGGTAGCGGCACTGGGAATGAGCAGTTCTTC.

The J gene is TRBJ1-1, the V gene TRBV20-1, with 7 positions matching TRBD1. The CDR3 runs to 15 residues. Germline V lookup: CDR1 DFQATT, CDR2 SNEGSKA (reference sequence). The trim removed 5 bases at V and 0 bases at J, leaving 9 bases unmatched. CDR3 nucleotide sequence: TGCAGTGCTCCCTCGAGGGGGCCCATGAACACTGAAGCTTTCTTT. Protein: CSAPSRGPMNTEAFF.

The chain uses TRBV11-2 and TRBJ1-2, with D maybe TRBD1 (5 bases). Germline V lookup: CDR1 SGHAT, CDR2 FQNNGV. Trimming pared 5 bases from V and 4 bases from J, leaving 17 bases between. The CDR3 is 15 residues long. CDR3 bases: TGTGCCAGCAGCAAAGACAGATTTACTAGCTATGGCTACACCTTC. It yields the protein CASSKDRFTSYGYTF. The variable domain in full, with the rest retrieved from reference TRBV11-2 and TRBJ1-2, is EAGVAQSPRYKIIEKRQSVAFWCNPISGHATLYWYQQILGQGPKLLIQFQNNGVVDDSQLPKDRFSAERLKGVDSTLKIQPAKLEDSAVYLCASSKDRFTSYGYTFGSGTRLTVV.

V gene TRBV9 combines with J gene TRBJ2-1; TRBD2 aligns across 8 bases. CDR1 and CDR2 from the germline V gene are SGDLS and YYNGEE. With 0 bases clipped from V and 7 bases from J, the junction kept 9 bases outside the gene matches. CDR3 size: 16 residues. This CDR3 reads CASSVVPGTRRNEQFF. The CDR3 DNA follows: TGTGCCAGCAGCGTAGTCCCCGGGACTAGGAGGAATGAGCAGTTCTTC.

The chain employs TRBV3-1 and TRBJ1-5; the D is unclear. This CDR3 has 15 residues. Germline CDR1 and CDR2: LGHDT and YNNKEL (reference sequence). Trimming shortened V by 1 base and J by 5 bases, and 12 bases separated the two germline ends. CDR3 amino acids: CASSQGIDWYQPQHF. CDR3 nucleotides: TGTGCCAGCAGCCAAGGGATCGATTGGTATCAGCCCCAGCATTTT. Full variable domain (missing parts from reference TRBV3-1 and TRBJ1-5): DTAVSQTPKYLVTQMGNDKSIKCEQNLGHDTMYWYKQDSKKFLKIMFSYNNKELIINETVPNRFSPKSPDKAHLNLHINSLELGDSAVYFCASSQGIDWYQPQHFGDGTRLSIL.

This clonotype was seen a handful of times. The CDR3 loop is CASRPTRNTEAFF. The CDR3 DNA reads as TGTGCCAGCAGACCAACCAGGAACACTGAAGCTTTCTTT. V and J are TRBV6-1 and TRBJ1-1; D gene uncertain. V shed 6 bases and J shed 1 base, with 9 bases lying between them. The CDR3 sequence is 13 residues long. Germline V gives CDR1 MNHNS, CDR2 SASEGT.

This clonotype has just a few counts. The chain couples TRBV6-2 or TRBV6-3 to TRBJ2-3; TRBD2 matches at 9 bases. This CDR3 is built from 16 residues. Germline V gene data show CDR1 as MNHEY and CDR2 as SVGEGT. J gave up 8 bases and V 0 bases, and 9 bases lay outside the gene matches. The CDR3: CASSYSGSGRGGTQYF. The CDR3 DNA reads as TGTGCCAGCAGTTACTCTGGTAGCGGGAGAGGCGGTACGCAGTATTTT.

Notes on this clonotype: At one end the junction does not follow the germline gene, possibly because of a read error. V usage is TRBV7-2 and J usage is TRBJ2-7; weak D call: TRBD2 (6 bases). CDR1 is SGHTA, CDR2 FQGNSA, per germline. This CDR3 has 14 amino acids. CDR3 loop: CAGSLGGDSRQQYF. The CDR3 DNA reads TGTGCCGGCAGCTTAGGTGGGGACTCACGGCAGCAGTACTTC.

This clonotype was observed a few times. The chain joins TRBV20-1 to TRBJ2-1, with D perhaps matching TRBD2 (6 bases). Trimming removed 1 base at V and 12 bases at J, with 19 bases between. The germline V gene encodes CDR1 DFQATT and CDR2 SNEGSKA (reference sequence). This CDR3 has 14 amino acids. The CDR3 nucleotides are TGCAGTGCTAGAGTGGGGGACCTAGCGTACAGGCAGTTCTTC. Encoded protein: CSARVGDLAYRQFF.

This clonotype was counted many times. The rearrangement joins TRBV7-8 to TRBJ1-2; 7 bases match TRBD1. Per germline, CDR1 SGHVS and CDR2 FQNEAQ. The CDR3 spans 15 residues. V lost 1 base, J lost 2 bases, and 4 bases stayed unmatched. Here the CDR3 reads CASSLDRGGNYGYTF. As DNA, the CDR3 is TGTGCCAGCAGCTTAGACAGGGGAGGGAACTATGGCTACACCTTC.

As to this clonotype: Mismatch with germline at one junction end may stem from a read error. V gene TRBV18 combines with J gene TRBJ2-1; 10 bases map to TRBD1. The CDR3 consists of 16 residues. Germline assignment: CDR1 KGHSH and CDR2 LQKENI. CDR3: CTSSLTRQGASDEQFF. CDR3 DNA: TGTACCAGCTCACTAACCCGACAGGGGGCAAGCGATGAGCAGTTCTTC. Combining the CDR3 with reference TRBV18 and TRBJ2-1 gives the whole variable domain NAGVMQNPRHLVRRRGQEARLRCSPMKGHSHVYWYRQLPEEGLKFMVYLQKENIIDESGMPKERFSAEFPKEGPSILRIQQVVRGDSAAYFCTSSLTRQGASDEQFFGPGTRLTVL.

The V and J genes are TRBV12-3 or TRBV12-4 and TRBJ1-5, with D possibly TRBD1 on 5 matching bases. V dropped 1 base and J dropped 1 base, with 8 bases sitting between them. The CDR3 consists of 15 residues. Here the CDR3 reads CASSLDQGSNQPQHF. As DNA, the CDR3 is TGTGCCAGCAGTTTAGACCAGGGAAGCAATCAGCCCCAGCATTTT.

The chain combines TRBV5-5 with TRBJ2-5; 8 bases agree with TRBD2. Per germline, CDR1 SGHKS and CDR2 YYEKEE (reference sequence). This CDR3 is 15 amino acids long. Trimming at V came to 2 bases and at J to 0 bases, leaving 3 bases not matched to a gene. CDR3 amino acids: CASSLLAAYQETQYF. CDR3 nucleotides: TGTGCCAGCAGCTTACTAGCGGCGTACCAAGAGACCCAGTACTTC.

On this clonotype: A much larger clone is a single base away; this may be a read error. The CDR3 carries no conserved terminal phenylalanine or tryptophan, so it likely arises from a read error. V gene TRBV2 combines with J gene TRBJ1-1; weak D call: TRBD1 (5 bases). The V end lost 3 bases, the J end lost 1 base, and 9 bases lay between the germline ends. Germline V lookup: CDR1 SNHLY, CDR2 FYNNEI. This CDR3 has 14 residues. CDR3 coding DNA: TGTGCCAGCAGTGACTCGACAGCGAACACTGAAGCTTTCCTT. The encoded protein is CASSDSTANTEAFL.

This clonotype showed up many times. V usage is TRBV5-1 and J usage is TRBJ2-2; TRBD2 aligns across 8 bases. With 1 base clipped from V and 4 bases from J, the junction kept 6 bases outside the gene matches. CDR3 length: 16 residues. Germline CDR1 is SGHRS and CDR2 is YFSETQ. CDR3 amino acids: CASSLSTSGSTGELFF. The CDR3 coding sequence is TGCGCCAGCAGCTTGTCTACTAGCGGATCCACCGGGGAGCTGTTTTTT.

The DNA for the CDR3 is TGTGCCAGCAGCCCCGCTACGCCGGGGACCCAGTACTTC. This codes for CASSPATPGTQYF. The gene calls are TRBV3-1 and TRBJ2-5; D gene unclear. V lost 4 bases to trimming and J lost 7 bases, with 13 bases between them. The CDR3 consists of 13 residues. From germline, CDR1 is LGHDT and CDR2 YNNKEL (reference sequence).

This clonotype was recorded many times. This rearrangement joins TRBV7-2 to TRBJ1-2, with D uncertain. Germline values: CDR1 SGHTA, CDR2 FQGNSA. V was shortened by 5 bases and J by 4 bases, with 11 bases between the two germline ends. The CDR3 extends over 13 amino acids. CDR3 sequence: CASSQIGSYGYTF. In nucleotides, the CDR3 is TGTGCCAGCAGCCAAATTGGGAGCTATGGCTACACCTTC.

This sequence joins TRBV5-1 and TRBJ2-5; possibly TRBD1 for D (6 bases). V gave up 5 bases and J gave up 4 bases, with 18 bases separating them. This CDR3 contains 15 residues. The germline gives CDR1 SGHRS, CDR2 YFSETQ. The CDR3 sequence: CASRHTTGIGETQYF. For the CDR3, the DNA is TGCGCCAGCAGGCACACCACAGGGATCGGAGAGACCCAGTACTTC.

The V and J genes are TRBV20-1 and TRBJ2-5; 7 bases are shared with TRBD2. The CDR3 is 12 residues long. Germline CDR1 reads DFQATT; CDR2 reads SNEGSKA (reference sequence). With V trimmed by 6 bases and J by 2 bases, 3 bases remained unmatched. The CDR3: CSAVAGQETQYF. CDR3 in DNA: TGCAGTGCGGTAGCGGGTCAAGAGACCCAGTACTTC.

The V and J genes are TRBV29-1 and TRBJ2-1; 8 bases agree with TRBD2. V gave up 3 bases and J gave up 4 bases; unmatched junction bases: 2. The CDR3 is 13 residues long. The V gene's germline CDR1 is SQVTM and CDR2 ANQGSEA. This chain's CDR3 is CSVDTSGYNEQFF. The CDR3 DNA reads TGCAGCGTTGATACTAGCGGATACAATGAGCAGTTCTTC.

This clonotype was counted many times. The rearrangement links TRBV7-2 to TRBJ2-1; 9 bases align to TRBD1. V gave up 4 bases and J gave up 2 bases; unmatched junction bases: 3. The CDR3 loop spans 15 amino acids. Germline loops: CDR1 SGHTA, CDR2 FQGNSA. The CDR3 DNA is TGTGCCAGCAGCTCCGGGACAGGGCCCTACAATGAGCAGTTCTTC. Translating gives CASSSGTGPYNEQFF. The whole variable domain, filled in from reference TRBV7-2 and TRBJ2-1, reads GAGVSQSPSNKVTEKGKDVELRCDPISGHTALYWYRQSLGQGLEFLIYFQGNSAPDKSGLPSDRFSAERTGGSVSTLTIQRTQQEDSAVYLCASSSGTGPYNEQFFGPGTRLTVL.

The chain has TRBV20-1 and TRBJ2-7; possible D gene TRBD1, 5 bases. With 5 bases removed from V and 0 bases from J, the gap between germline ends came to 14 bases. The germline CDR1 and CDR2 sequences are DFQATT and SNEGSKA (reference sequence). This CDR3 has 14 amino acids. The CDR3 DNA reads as TGCAGTGCTTTCTCGACAGAGACCTCCTACGAGCAGTACTTC. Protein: CSAFSTETSYEQYF.

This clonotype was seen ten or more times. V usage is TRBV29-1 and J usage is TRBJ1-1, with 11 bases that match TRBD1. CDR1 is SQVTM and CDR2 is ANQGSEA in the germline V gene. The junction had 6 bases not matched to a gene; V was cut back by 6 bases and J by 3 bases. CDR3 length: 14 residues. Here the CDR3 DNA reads TGCAGCGTCGGGACAGGGGGGAGGTACACTGAAGCTTTCTTT. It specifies CSVGTGGRYTEAFF.

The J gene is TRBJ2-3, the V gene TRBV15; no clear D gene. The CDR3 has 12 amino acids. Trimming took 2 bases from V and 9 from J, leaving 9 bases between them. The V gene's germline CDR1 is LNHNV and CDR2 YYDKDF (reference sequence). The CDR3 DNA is TGTGCCACCAGCAGACTAGAGGAAACGCAGTATTTT. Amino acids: CATSRLEETQYF.

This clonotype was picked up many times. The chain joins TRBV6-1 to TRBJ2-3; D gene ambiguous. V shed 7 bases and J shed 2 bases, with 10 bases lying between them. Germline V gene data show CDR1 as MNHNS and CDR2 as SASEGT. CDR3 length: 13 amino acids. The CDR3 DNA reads TGTGCCAGCACCGGTAACCCCACAGATACGCAGTATTTT. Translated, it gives CASTGNPTDTQYF.

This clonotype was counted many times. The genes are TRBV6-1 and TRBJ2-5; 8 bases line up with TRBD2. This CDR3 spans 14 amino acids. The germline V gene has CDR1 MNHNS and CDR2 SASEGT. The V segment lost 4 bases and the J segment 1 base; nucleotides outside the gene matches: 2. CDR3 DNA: TGTGCCAGCAGTGTACTAGCGGCCCAAGAGACCCAGTACTTC. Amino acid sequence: CASSVLAAQETQYF.

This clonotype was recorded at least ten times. The CDR3 DNA reads as TGTGCCAGCAGTAACCAACTAGCGGGAGTCCACGAGCAGTACTTC. Translated: CASSNQLAGVHEQYF. This rearrangement joins TRBV28 to TRBJ2-7; 11 bases fit TRBD2. Germline-derived CDR1 and CDR2 are MDHEN and SYDVKM. Trimming took 5 bases from V and 5 from J; bases not matched to a gene: 8. The CDR3 spans 15 residues.

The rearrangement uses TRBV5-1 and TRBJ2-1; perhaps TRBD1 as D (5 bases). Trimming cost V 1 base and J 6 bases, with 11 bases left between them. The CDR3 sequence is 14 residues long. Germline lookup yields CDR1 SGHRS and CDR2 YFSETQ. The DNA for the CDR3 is TGCGCCAGCAGCTTGCTCCAGGGCGGCAATGAGCAGTTCTTC. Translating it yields CASSLLQGGNEQFF.